A single sample is the source of the 18 T cell receptor beta chains below, sequenced in a study of blood T cell repertoires in COVID-19 (TCRdb year 2020). The library was obtained by the immunoSEQ multiplex PCR assay. Entries here come from immuneACCESS through TCRdb and include only in-frame sequences with V and J called. Some clones fail to appear in such tables; in the studies checked, an unresolved V gene covers under half of the shortfall, and the cause of the remainder is unknown. This sample holds about 110,000 clones; 69% were observed only once. In total, the top ten clones hold approximately 5.9% of the sample. The sequencing input was peripheral blood. The receptors derive from a man older than 75 with acute or convalescent COVID-19.

The genes are TRBV18 and TRBJ1-5; D gene unclear. The ends were cut back, 2 bases at V and 2 bases at J, with 16 bases in the middle. The germline gives CDR1 KGHSH, CDR2 LQKENI. The CDR3 is made up of 17 amino acids. CDR3 loop: CASSPSAEGRGNQPQHF. For the CDR3, the DNA is TGTGCCAGCTCACCAAGCGCGGAGGGCCGGGGCAATCAGCCCCAGCATTTT.

The chain recombines TRBV5-1 with TRBJ2-1; tentatively, D is TRBD1 (5 bases). The CDR3 consists of 15 residues. The ends were cut back, 2 bases at V and 3 bases at J, with 12 bases in the middle. Germline V gene data show CDR1 as SGHRS and CDR2 as YFSETQ. CDR3 DNA sequence: TGCGCCAGCAGCTTTGACGGACACAACTACAATGAGCAGTTCTTC. This gives the protein CASSFDGHNYNEQFF.

This rearrangement joins TRBV27 to TRBJ1-6; perhaps TRBD1 as D (6 bases). V was trimmed by 8 bases and J by 0 bases, leaving 14 bases between them. CDR3 size: 16 residues. CDR1 MNHEY and CDR2 SMNVEV come from the germline V gene (reference sequence). CDR3 coding DNA: TGTGCCAGCGCGGGGAGGGGGAGCTCCTATAATTCACCCCTCCACTTT. It translates to CASAGRGSSYNSPLHF.

J is TRBJ2-1 and V is TRBV19; D unclear. The CDR3 loop spans 13 amino acids. Germline assignment: CDR1 LNHDA and CDR2 SQIVND (reference sequence). The V end lost 8 bases, the J end lost 3 bases, and 11 bases lay between the germline ends. As DNA, the CDR3 is TGTGCCAGTTCCGAACTCCTCTACAATGAGCAGTTCTTC. As protein: CASSELLYNEQFF.

This clone was recorded a few times. The V gene is TRBV29-1, the J gene TRBJ1-2; D unresolved. The germline V and J ends were trimmed by 6 bases and 3 bases, with 8 bases remaining between them. The germline V gene has CDR1 SQVTM and CDR2 ANQGSEA. The CDR3 has 11 amino acids. CDR3 sequence (DNA): TGCAGCGTGTCGGAGGACTATGGCTACACCTTC. Translating gives CSVSEDYGYTF.

The chain links TRBV5-4 to TRBJ2-5; 9 bases are a match to TRBD1. The V gene's germline CDR1 is SGHNT and CDR2 YYREEE (reference sequence). The CDR3 length is 15 residues. With V trimmed by 4 bases and J by 1 base, 5 bases remained unmatched. This chain's CDR3 is CASSGRDRAQETQYF. The CDR3 region has the DNA TGTGCCAGCAGCGGCCGGGACAGGGCCCAAGAGACCCAGTACTTC.

This chain connects TRBV7-9 to TRBJ1-2; D is possibly TRBD1 (6 bases). Trimming left V 7 bases short and J 4 bases short, with 16 bases between. Germline V gives CDR1 SEHNR, CDR2 FQNEAQ (reference sequence). There are 14 residues in the CDR3. CDR3 protein: CASILTGSGYGYTF. For the CDR3, the DNA is TGTGCCAGCATACTTACAGGGTCTGGCTATGGCTACACCTTC.

The chain employs TRBV3-1 (or the pseudogene TRBV3-2) and TRBJ1-4, with D perhaps matching TRBD1 (5 bases). Per germline, CDR1 LGHDT and CDR2 YNNKEL (reference sequence). The CDR3 runs to 17 residues. V lost 4 bases and J lost 4, with 19 bases in between. Here the CDR3 DNA reads TGTGCCAGCAGCCTCTACGGTGGGGGGACCGATAATGAAAAACTGTTTTTT. This codes for CASSLYGGGTDNEKLFF.

The chain links TRBV2 to TRBJ2-5; D ambiguous. Germline CDR1 is SNHLY and CDR2 is FYNNEI. V was pared by 8 bases and J by 3 bases, with 13 bases between. CDR3 length: 13 amino acids. CDR3 coding DNA: TGTGCCAGCGGCCGTCCGCCTGAAGAGACCCAGTACTTC. It specifies CASGRPPEETQYF.

V usage is TRBV28 and J usage is TRBJ2-7; tentative D call: TRBD2 (6 bases). This CDR3 is 12 amino acids long. Trimming pared 10 bases from V and 4 bases from J, leaving 14 bases between. The germline gives CDR1 MDHEN, CDR2 SYDVKM. The CDR3, as DNA: TGTGCCACCCGCGGAGGGAAATACGAGCAGTACTTC. Translating it yields CATRGGKYEQYF.

The genes are TRBV24-1 and TRBJ2-5; 7 nucleotides align to TRBD1. Germline V gene sequence: CDR1 KGHDR, CDR2 SFDVKD. V shed 4 bases, J shed 0 bases, and the junction held 4 bases outside the gene matches. The CDR3 runs to 15 residues. The CDR3 DNA follows: TGTGCCACCAGTGACAGGGGGACGGACCAAGAGACCCAGTACTTC. Translation gives CATSDRGTDQETQYF.

V usage is TRBV18 and J usage is TRBJ2-2; TRBD2 matches 12 bases. J lost 4 bases, V lost 0 bases, and 3 bases had no gene match. Germline values: CDR1 KGHSH, CDR2 LQKENI. The CDR3 consists of 17 residues. CDR3 sequence reads: CASSPPTSGSITGELFF. DNA for the CDR3: TGTGCCAGCTCACCACCGACTAGCGGGAGTATCACCGGGGAGCTGTTTTTT.

V usage is TRBV3-1 (or the pseudogene TRBV3-2) and J usage is TRBJ2-7, with D possibly TRBD2 on 5 matching bases. Per the germline V gene, CDR1 is LGHDT and CDR2 is YNNKEL (reference sequence). Trimming cost V 4 bases and J 2 bases, with 15 bases left between them. The CDR3 runs to 15 residues. Here the CDR3 reads CASSRGNGGTYEQYF. In DNA, the CDR3 is TGTGCCAGCAGCCGTGGTAACGGAGGAACCTACGAGCAGTACTTC.

This clone turned up a few times. This chain links TRBV11-2 with TRBJ1-6; a weak D match, TRBD1 (5 bases). V lost 5 bases, J lost 10 bases, and 15 bases lay in between. Germline CDR1 SGHAT, CDR2 FQNNGV. There are 14 residues in the CDR3. CDR3 loop: CASSPDQGTSPLHF. In DNA, the CDR3 is TGTGCCAGCAGCCCTGATCAGGGTACCTCACCCCTCCACTTT.

J is TRBJ2-2 and V is TRBV7-3; D remains unclear. The CDR3 has 14 residues. The germline gives CDR1 SGHTA, CDR2 FQGTGA. V was cut by 2 bases and J by 1 base, with 5 bases left in between. CDR3 loop: CASSLQENTGELFF. CDR3 sequence (DNA): TGTGCCAGCAGCTTACAGGAGAACACCGGGGAGCTGTTTTTT.

This clone was counted a few times. This chain joins TRBV7-9 and TRBJ2-1; D is possibly TRBD2 (6 bases). There are 16 residues in the CDR3. V was cut by 5 bases and J by 0 bases, with 14 bases left in between. Germline values: CDR1 SEHNR, CDR2 FQNEAQ (reference sequence). CDR3 nucleotide sequence: TGTGCCAGCAGCGGAAAGCGGGCCACCTCCTACAATGAGCAGTTCTTC. Protein product: CASSGKRATSYNEQFF.

The CDR3 nucleotides are TGTGCCAGCAGTAATACAGGGGGGACGTACTTC. Translation gives CASSNTGGTYF. The chain uses TRBV28 and TRBJ2-7; 8 bases line up with TRBD1. The CDR3 is made up of 11 amino acids. The germline V gene has CDR1 MDHEN and CDR2 SYDVKM. Unmatched junction bases numbered 6, after V lost 5 bases and J lost 12 bases.

The chain recombines TRBV3-1 (or the pseudogene TRBV3-2) with TRBJ2-2; perhaps TRBD2 as D (5 bases). The CDR3 is 15 residues long. The germline V gene encodes CDR1 LGHDT and CDR2 YNNKEL (reference sequence). Trimming removed 0 bases at V and 9 bases at J, with 14 bases between. CDR3 protein: CASSQEFGGSRELFF. The CDR3, as DNA: TGTGCCAGCAGCCAAGAGTTTGGAGGATCCCGGGAGCTGTTTTTT.